This entry lists 28 T cell receptor beta chains sequenced from one sample in a study of monozygotic twins with cystic fibrosis. This table comes from immunoSEQ multiplex PCR, and its TCRdb copy is limited to in-frame clones, with some not included. The sample holds about 15,000 clones, about 85% seen once. The sample was blood. These receptors were taken from a boy between 10 and 17 years old with cystic fibrosis.

The chain employs TRBV30 and TRBJ1-4; 10 bases map to TRBD1. This CDR3 comprises 15 residues. The junction had 7 bases not matched to a gene; V was cut back by 1 base and J by 8 bases. Per the germline V gene, CDR1 is GTSNPN and CDR2 is SVGIG (reference sequence). CDR3 bases: TGTGCCTGGAGTGCAGGACAGGGGGAATCGGAAAAACTGTTTTTT. As protein: CAWSAGQGESEKLFF. The whole variable domain, remainder taken from reference TRBV30 and TRBJ1-4, is SQTIHQWPATLVQPVGSPLSLECTVEGTSNPNLYWYRQAAGRGLQLLFYSVGIGQISSEVPQNLSASRPQDRQFILSSKKLLLSDSGFYLCAWSAGQGESEKLFFGSGTQLSVL.

This clone was counted once. The chain carries TRBV2 and TRBJ2-5, with 8 bases lining up with TRBD2. CDR1 is SNHLY and CDR2 is FYNNEI in the germline V gene. V was pared by 6 bases and J by 4 bases, with 1 base of the junction left unmatched. The CDR3 has 12 residues. CDR3 DNA: TGTGCCAGCAGCGGGGGGGCAGAGACCCAGTACTTC. This encodes CASSGGAETQYF.

CDR3: CASSQVGTNYGYTF. CDR3 bases: TGTGCCAGCAGCCAAGTGGGCACAAACTATGGCTACACCTTC. The chain has TRBV14 and TRBJ1-2; D unclear. From germline, CDR1 is SGHDN and CDR2 FVKESK. V was trimmed by 1 base and J by 2 bases, leaving 8 bases between them. This CDR3 region has 14 residues.

J is TRBJ2-7 and V is TRBV18, with D unclear. Per germline, CDR1 KGHSH and CDR2 LQKENI. Trimming cost V 3 bases and J 8 bases, with 14 bases left between them. The CDR3 length is 13 residues. The CDR3 reads CASSPSDQNQQYF. In DNA, the CDR3 is TGTGCCAGCTCACCTTCGGACCAGAATCAGCAGTACTTC.

V and J are TRBV9 and TRBJ1-4; 10 nucleotides align to TRBD1. CDR3 size: 15 residues. V lost 3 bases to trimming and J lost 8 bases; unmatched junction nucleotides: 7. Germline values: CDR1 SGDLS, CDR2 YYNGEE. CDR3 sequence: CASSERTGGFEKLFF. CDR3 in DNA: TGTGCCAGCAGCGAAAGGACAGGGGGATTCGAAAAACTGTTTTTT.

This clone was seen a handful of times. The V call is TRBV27, the J call TRBJ2-1, with TRBD1 matching 8 bases. V was clipped by 3 bases and J by 9 bases; unmatched bases: 10. The CDR3 loop spans 15 amino acids. From germline, CDR1 is MNHEY and CDR2 SMNVEV (reference sequence). The CDR3 region is CASSFRQGRMGEQFF. CDR3 bases: TGTGCCAGCAGTTTTCGACAGGGGAGGATGGGTGAGCAGTTCTTC.

The gene calls are TRBV6-1 and TRBJ2-7, with D possibly being TRBD1 (6 bases). Looked up from germline, CDR1 is MNHNS and CDR2 is SASEGT. V gave up 11 bases and J gave up 4 bases, with 21 bases separating them. This CDR3 comprises 14 residues. The CDR3 region is CAESQGPSGYEQYF. The CDR3 DNA reads as TGTGCCGAATCGCAGGGGCCAAGTGGGTACGAGCAGTACTTC.

This clone was seen only once. The CDR3 loop is CASSLRQTSYEQYF. The DNA for the CDR3 is TGTGCCAGCAGCTTGCGGCAGACGTCCTACGAGCAGTACTTC. This chain joins TRBV5-4 and TRBJ2-7; D not resolved. Germline CDR1 reads SGHNT; CDR2 reads YYREEE (reference sequence). The CDR3 has 14 residues. The V end lost 1 base, the J end lost 1 base, and 9 bases lay between the germline ends. Full variable domain (outside the CDR3, taken from reference TRBV5-4 and TRBJ2-7): ETGVTQSPTHLIKTRGQQVTLRCSSQSGHNTVSWYQQALGQGPQFIFQYYREEENGRGNFPPRFSGLQFPNYSSELNVNALELDDSALYLCASSLRQTSYEQYFGPGTRLTVT.

The chain links TRBV19 to TRBJ2-5; TRBD2 aligns across 10 bases. V lost 7 bases and J lost 1; bases outside the gene matches: 3. The CDR3 length is 14 residues. Looked up from germline, CDR1 is LNHDA and CDR2 is SQIVND (reference sequence). CDR3 nucleotides: TGTGCCAGTAAAAAGCGGGAGGGCCAAGAGACCCAGTACTTC. It codes for CASKKREGQETQYF.

The V call is TRBV15, the J call TRBJ1-2, with D perhaps TRBD1 (6 bases). V was shortened by 8 bases and J by 2 bases, with 18 bases between the two germline ends. Germline CDR1 reads LNHNV; CDR2 reads YYDKDF (reference sequence). The CDR3 contains 15 residues. This CDR3 reads CATGPGSGANYGYTF. CDR3 nucleotide sequence: TGTGCCACCGGGCCCGGCTCAGGGGCAAACTATGGCTACACCTTC.

The rearrangement links TRBV13 to TRBJ1-4; 8 bases fit TRBD1. This CDR3 contains 15 residues. V gave up 5 bases and J gave up 6 bases; unmatched junction bases: 8. The germline V gene has CDR1 PRHDT and CDR2 FYEKMQ (reference sequence). In DNA, the CDR3 is TGTGCCAGCAGCGACGGACAGGGCCTCTATGAAAAACTGTTTTTT. Amino acids: CASSDGQGLYEKLFF.

V usage is TRBV18 and J usage is TRBJ1-3, with 8 bases matching TRBD1. V gave up 4 bases and J gave up 2 bases; unmatched junction bases: 4. The CDR3 covers 15 residues. The germline CDR1 and CDR2 sequences are KGHSH and LQKENI. The DNA of the CDR3 is TGTGCCAGCTCACTCCAGGGGGCGGCTGGAAACACCATATATTTT. Translated: CASSLQGAAGNTIYF.

V and J are TRBV5-3 and TRBJ2-1, with a weak D call TRBD1 (6 bases). TRBV5-3 is an ORF, with its function uncertain. V gave up 6 bases and J gave up 5 bases, with 18 bases separating them. CDR3 length: 15 amino acids. CDR3 DNA sequence: TGTGCCAGAACTGCCCAACAGGGTCGCCACAATGAGCAGTTCTTC. Translated, it gives CARTAQQGRHNEQFF.

The chain recombines TRBV2 with TRBJ2-1, with 12 bases matching TRBD2. Germline CDR1 reads SNHLY; CDR2 reads FYNNEI. The CDR3 length is 15 residues. Trimming removed 5 bases from V and 6 bases from J; junction bases left unmatched: 5. CDR3 sequence reads: CASSRLAGAGNEQFF. The CDR3 DNA reads TGTGCCAGCAGTAGACTAGCGGGGGCAGGCAATGAGCAGTTCTTC.

The chain couples TRBV30 to TRBJ2-1; no clear D. The CDR3 has 12 residues. The V end lost 1 base, the J end lost 8 bases, and 9 bases lay between the germline ends. Germline V gene data show CDR1 as GTSNPN and CDR2 as SVGIG (reference sequence). The chain's CDR3 is CAWSGRHDEQFF. The CDR3, as DNA: TGTGCCTGGAGTGGGAGACACGATGAGCAGTTCTTC.

This clone was detected only once. The rearrangement links TRBV14 to TRBJ1-1, with TRBD1 as a possible D gene (5 bases). Trimming shortened V by 1 base and J by 5 bases, and 20 bases separated the two germline ends. From germline, CDR1 is SGHDN and CDR2 FVKESK. CDR3 size: 17 residues. CDR3 loop: CASSQGDRRPFLTEAFF. The CDR3 DNA reads TGTGCCAGCAGCCAAGGAGACAGAAGGCCCTTTCTAACTGAAGCTTTCTTT.

The chain has TRBV6-6 and TRBJ1-4; D gene uncertain. Germline CDR1 MNHNY, CDR2 SVGAGI (reference sequence). The CDR3 contains 13 residues. Trimming removed 4 bases from V and 5 bases from J, with 8 bases in between. CDR3 DNA: TGTGCCAGCAGTTCCTCCGGGAATGAAAAACTGTTTTTT. Its protein is CASSSSGNEKLFF.

V gene TRBV19 combines with J gene TRBJ2-7; the D gene is possibly TRBD2 (5 bases). The CDR3 length is 14 residues. Between the trimmed V and J ends, which lost 1 base and 0 bases, there was a span of 7 bases. Germline values: CDR1 LNHDA, CDR2 SQIVND (reference sequence). The CDR3: CASSIGGSSYEQYF. The CDR3 nucleotides are TGTGCCAGTAGTATAGGAGGGAGCTCCTACGAGCAGTACTTC.

The CDR3 sequence is CASSQDRGLVYNEQFF. Written as DNA, the CDR3 is TGTGCCAGCAGCCAAGATAGGGGGCTAGTGTACAATGAGCAGTTCTTC. The chain is built from TRBV4-2 and TRBJ2-1; 7 nucleotides line up with TRBD1. The CDR3 covers 16 residues. Per the germline V gene, CDR1 is LGHNA and CDR2 is YNFKEQ. J was trimmed by 4 bases and V by 0 bases; bases with no gene match: 6.

This sequence joins TRBV9 and TRBJ2-3; 9 bases map to TRBD2. Unmatched junction bases numbered 9, after V lost 0 bases and J lost 1 base. This CDR3 has 18 amino acids. CDR1 SGDLS and CDR2 YYNGEE come from the germline V gene. The chain's CDR3 is CASSVAVSGGLGTDTQYF. DNA of the CDR3: TGTGCCAGCAGCGTAGCTGTTAGCGGGGGTCTGGGCACAGATACGCAGTATTTT.

V usage is TRBV5-1 and J usage is TRBJ1-3; D ambiguous. Between the trimmed V and J ends, which lost 2 bases and 4 bases, there was a span of 7 bases. The CDR3 runs 13 residues. From germline, CDR1 is SGHRS and CDR2 YFSETQ. This CDR3 is CASSLKQGNTIYF. CDR3 nucleotides: TGCGCCAGCAGCTTAAAACAGGGAAACACCATATATTTT.

The chain employs TRBV18 and TRBJ2-5; D is undetermined. This CDR3 has 13 amino acids. V lost 3 bases and J lost 4, with 9 bases in between. Per the germline V gene, CDR1 is KGHSH and CDR2 is LQKENI. CDR3 coding DNA: TGTGCCAGCTCACCGAGAAGCTTAGAGACCCAGTACTTC. This codes for CASSPRSLETQYF.

V usage is TRBV9 and J usage is TRBJ2-3; a weak D match, TRBD1 (5 bases). This CDR3 comprises 14 residues. V shed 4 bases and J shed 2 bases, with 11 bases lying between them. In germline, CDR1 is SGDLS, CDR2 YYNGEE. CDR3 nucleotide sequence: TGTGCCAGCAGCCCTAGGGGATTCACAGATACGCAGTATTTT. Translated: CASSPRGFTDTQYF.

V and J are TRBV7-2 and TRBJ2-7; no reliable D call. V was clipped by 5 bases and J by 6 bases, with 8 bases between them. The CDR3 contains 11 residues. Germline CDR1 is SGHTA and CDR2 is FQGNSA. CDR3 protein: CASSEVGEQYF. DNA for the CDR3: TGTGCCAGCAGCGAGGTGGGCGAGCAGTACTTC.

This chain uses TRBV5-4 with TRBJ2-1, with TRBD2 matching over 10 bases. V lost 2 bases and J lost 7; bases outside the gene matches: 9. The CDR3 has 16 amino acids. The germline gives CDR1 SGHNT, CDR2 YYREEE (reference sequence). The CDR3 DNA sequence: TGTGCCAGCAGCTTACCTGGGGCTAGCGGGAGTAATGAGCAGTTCTTC. Protein product: CASSLPGASGSNEQFF.

V usage is TRBV7-8 and J usage is TRBJ1-5, with 7 positions matching TRBD1. CDR3 length equals 17 residues. Per the germline V gene, CDR1 is SGHVS and CDR2 is FQNEAQ. Trimming removed 0 bases from V and 4 bases from J; junction bases left unmatched: 9. This CDR3 is CASSLAAGDSNNQPQHF. CDR3 in DNA: TGTGCCAGCAGCTTAGCAGCCGGGGACAGCAATAATCAGCCCCAGCATTTT.

This chain links TRBV19 with TRBJ2-5; 8 nucleotides align to TRBD2. There are 17 residues in the CDR3. CDR1 is LNHDA and CDR2 is SQIVND in the germline V gene (reference sequence). V lost 5 bases to trimming and J lost 0 bases; unmatched junction nucleotides: 11. The CDR3 is CASSLRGRGEYQETQYF. In nucleotides, the CDR3 is TGTGCCAGTAGTCTTCGAGGGCGGGGGGAATACCAAGAGACCCAGTACTTC.

This chain connects TRBV7-9 to TRBJ1-1, with TRBD1 identical over 9 bases. V shed 3 bases and J 1 base; nucleotides not matched to a gene: 6. There are 16 residues in the CDR3. Germline CDR1 and CDR2: SEHNR and FQNEAQ (reference sequence). The CDR3 sequence: CASSFNRGHGNTEAFF. In DNA form, the CDR3 reads TGTGCCAGCAGCTTCAACAGGGGGCACGGGAACACTGAAGCTTTCTTT.